This TCR beta chain was recorded in a study of radiotherapy plus CTLA-4 blockade in lung cancer. Turning to the study itself: Objective response rate was 18%; disease control rate, 31%. Study outcomes and limitations: Early blood T cell clone changes and increased post-radiation serum interferon-beta were reportedly the strongest response predictors.

Those patients who had chemo-refractory metastatic non-small-cell lung cancer were given focal radiation along with CTLA-4 blockade through ipilimumab. Remarks on this clone: Antigen: not known.

This CDR3 has 15 amino acids. V was cut by 0 bases and J by 5 bases, with 10 bases left in between. Germline assignment: CDR1 MNHNY and CDR2 SVGAGI (reference sequence). Repertoires were generated with immunoSEQ multiplex PCR, while TCRdb's copy carries only in-frame clones and drops some. The data show 75,000 to 95,000 clones, around 72% seen once. The sequencing here drew on peripheral blood, taken from a patient treated with radiotherapy plus ipilimumab. The clonotype comes from a human donor with non-small cell lung cancer that progressed on radiotherapy plus ipilimumab. The chain is built from TRBV6-6 and TRBJ1-4; D is undetermined. CDR3 in DNA: TGTGCCAGCAGTTACTCTAGGACGGCAAATGAAAAACTGTTTTTT. The encoded protein is CASSYSRTANEKLFF.